This paragraph reports one T cell receptor beta chain. Germline V gene sequence: CDR1 LNHDA, CDR2 SQIVND (reference sequence). The CDR3 covers 14 residues. Trimming removed 4 bases from V and 1 base from J, with 9 bases in between. The data were obtained in a study of cytomegalovirus exposure and HLA in healthy donors. The PCR made use of 60 Vbeta and 13 Jbeta primers. Data came from immunoSEQ multiplex PCR; TCRdb stores just in-frame clones and leaves some out. This table has around 190,000 clones, 81% appearing once. The chain joins TRBV19 to TRBJ2-3, with a possible D match to TRBD2 (7 bases). The clonotype was recovered from a man younger than 35 in good health and CMV-seronegative. Sequencing was carried out using PBMCs. The CDR3 DNA reads as TGTGCCAGTAGTAAAGGGGGGGGCACAGATACGCAGTATTTT. It encodes CASSKGGGTDTQYF.